This TCR beta chain came from a study of cytomegalovirus exposure and HLA in healthy donors. Study in general: In a previous analysis, around 110 million unique TCR beta sequences were found from some 200 million T cells. Of over 300 genotyped donors, more than 70% clustered with self-reported Caucasian donors.

Germline V gene sequence: CDR1 ENHRY, CDR2 SYGVKD. The V end lost 6 bases, the J end lost 6 bases, and 12 bases lay between the germline ends. This CDR3 has 12 amino acids. At collection, donors were nominally healthy, but unrecorded immune exposures were probable. The PCR contained 60 Vbeta and 13 Jbeta primers. TCRdb's table, derived via immunoSEQ multiplex PCR, lists solely in-frame clones and lacks some. The sample includes roughly 120,000 clones, 80% of them seen just once. This clone has only a few counts. The TCR originated in a man in his forties or fifties in good health and CMV-seronegative. The sample was PBMCs. The chain has TRBV10-3 and TRBJ2-7; tentatively, D is TRBD1 (5 bases). Here the CDR3 DNA reads TGTGCCATCAGCCGTCTCACAGGCGAGCAGTACTTC. This translates into CAISRLTGEQYF.